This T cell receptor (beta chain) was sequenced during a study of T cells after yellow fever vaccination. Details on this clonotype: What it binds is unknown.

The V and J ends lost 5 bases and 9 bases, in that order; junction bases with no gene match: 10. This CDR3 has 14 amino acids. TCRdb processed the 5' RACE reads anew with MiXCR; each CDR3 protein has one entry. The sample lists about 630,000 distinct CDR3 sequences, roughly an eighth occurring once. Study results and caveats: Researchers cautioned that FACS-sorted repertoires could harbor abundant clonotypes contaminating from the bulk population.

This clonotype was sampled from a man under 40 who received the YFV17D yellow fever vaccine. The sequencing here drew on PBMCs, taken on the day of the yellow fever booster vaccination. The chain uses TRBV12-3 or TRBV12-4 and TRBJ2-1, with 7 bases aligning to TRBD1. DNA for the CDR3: TGTGCCAGCAGTCCGGGACAGAGTACAATTGAGCAGTTCTTC. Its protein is CASSPGQSTIEQFF.